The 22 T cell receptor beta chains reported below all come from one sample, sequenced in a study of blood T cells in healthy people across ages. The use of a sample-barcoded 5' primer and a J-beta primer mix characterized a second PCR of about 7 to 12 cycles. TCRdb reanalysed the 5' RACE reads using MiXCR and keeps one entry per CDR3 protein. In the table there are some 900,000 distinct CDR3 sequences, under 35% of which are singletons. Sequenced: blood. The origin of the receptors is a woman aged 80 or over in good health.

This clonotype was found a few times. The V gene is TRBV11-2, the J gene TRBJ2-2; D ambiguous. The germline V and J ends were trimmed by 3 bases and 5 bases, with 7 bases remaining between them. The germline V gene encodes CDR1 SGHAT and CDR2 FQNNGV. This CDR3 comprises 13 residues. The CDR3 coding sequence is TGTGCCAGCAGCTTTAAGGGTACCGGGGAGCTGTTTTTT. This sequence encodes CASSFKGTGELFF.

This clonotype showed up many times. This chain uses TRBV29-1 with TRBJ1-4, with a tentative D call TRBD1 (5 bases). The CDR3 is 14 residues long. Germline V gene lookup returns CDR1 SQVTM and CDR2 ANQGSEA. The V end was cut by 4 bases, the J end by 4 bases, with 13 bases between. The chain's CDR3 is CSVAAPGLNEKLFF. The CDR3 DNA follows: TGCAGCGTTGCGGCCCCAGGGCTTAATGAAAAACTGTTTTTT.

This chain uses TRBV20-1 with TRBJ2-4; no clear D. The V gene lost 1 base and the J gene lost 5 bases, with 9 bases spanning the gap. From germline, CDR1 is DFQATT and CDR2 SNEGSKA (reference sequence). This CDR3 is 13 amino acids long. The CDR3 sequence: CSARVWTQNIQYF. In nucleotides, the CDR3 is TGCAGTGCTAGAGTGTGGACCCAAAACATTCAGTACTTC.

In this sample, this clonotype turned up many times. CDR3 amino acids: CASSYSGGAKNEQFF. The CDR3 DNA is TGTGCCAGCAGTTATAGCGGGGGGGCCAAGAATGAGCAGTTCTTC. The chain carries TRBV12-3 or TRBV12-4 and TRBJ2-1; 11 positions agree with TRBD2. This CDR3 has 15 amino acids. The V gene end was trimmed by 4 bases and the J gene end by 7 bases; junction bases not matched to a gene: 6.

The CDR3 loop is CATSDPLRTTRELFF. In DNA, the CDR3 is TGTGCCACCAGTGACCCCCTTAGGACCACAAGGGAGCTGTTTTTT. The rearrangement uses TRBV24-1 and TRBJ2-2; D is uncertain. From germline, CDR1 is KGHDR and CDR2 SFDVKD. The CDR3 contains 15 residues. The germline V and J ends were trimmed by 4 bases and 9 bases, with 17 bases remaining between them.

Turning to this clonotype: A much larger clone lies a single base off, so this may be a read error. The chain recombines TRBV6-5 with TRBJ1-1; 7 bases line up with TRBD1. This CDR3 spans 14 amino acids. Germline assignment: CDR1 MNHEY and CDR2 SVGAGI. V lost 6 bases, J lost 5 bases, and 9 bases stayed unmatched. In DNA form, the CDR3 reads TGTGCCAGCAGGCCCCCGGGACAGTTTACTGAAGCTTTCTTT. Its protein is CASRPPGQFTEAFF.

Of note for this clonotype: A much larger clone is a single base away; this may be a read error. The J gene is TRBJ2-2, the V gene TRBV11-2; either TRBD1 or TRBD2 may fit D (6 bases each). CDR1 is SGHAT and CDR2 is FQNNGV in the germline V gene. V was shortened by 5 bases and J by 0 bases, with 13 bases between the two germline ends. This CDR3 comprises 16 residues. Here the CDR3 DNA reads TGTGCCAGCAGCACCAGACGGGGGCCGAACACCGGGGAGCTGTTTTTT. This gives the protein CASSTRRGPNTGELFF.

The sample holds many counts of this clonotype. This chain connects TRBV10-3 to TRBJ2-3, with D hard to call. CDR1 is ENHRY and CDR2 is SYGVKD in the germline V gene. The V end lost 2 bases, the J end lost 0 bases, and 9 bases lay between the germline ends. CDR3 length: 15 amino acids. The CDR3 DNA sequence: TGTGCCATCAGTGAGGGGTTTGGTAGCACAGATACGCAGTATTTT. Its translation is CAISEGFGSTDTQYF.

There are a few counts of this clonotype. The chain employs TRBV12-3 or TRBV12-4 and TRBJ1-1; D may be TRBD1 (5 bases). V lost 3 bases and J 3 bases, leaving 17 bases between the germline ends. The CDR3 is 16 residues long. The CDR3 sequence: CASSFFRVGRHTEAFF. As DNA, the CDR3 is TGTGCCAGCAGTTTTTTTAGAGTGGGGCGTCACACTGAAGCTTTCTTT.

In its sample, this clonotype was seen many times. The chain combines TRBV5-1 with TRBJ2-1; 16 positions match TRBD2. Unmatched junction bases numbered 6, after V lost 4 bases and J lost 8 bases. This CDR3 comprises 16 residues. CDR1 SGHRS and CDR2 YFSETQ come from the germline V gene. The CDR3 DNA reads TGCGCCAGCAGCAAGGGACTAGCGGGGGGGCCTGATGAGCAGTTCTTC. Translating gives CASSKGLAGGPDEQFF.

The CDR3 reads CASSFASGTYNEQFF. In DNA, the CDR3 is TGTGCCAGCAGTTTCGCTAGCGGGACCTACAATGAGCAGTTCTTC. The chain employs TRBV7-2 and TRBJ2-1; TRBD2 matches at 9 bases. This CDR3 contains 15 residues. Trimming cost V 6 bases and J 2 bases; bases outside gene matches: 5. The germline V gene encodes CDR1 SGHTA and CDR2 FQGNSA.

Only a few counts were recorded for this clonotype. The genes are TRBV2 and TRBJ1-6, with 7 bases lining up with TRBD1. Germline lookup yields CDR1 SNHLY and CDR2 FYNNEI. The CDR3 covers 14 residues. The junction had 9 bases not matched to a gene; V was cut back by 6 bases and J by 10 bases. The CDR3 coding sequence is TGTGCCAGCAGCCAGACAGGGAGCAACTCACCCCTCCACTTT. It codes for CASSQTGSNSPLHF.

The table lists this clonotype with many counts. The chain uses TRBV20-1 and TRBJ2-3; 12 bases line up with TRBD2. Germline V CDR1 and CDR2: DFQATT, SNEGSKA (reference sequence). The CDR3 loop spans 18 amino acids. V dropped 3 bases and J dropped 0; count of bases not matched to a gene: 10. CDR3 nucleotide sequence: TGCAGTGCTAGTATCCTAGCGGGGGGGCTCCATAGCACAGATACGCAGTATTTT. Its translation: CSASILAGGLHSTDTQYF.

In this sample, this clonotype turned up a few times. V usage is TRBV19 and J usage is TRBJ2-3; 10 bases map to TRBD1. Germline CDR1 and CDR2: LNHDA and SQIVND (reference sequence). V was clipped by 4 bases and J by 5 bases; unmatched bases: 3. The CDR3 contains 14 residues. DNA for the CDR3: TGTGCCAGTAGTAGACAGGGGGCCGGAGATACGCAGTATTTT. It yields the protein CASSRQGAGDTQYF. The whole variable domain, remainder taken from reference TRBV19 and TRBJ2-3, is DGGITQSPKYLFRKEGQNVTLSCEQNLNHDAMYWYRQDPGQGLRLIYYSQIVNDFQKGDIAEGYSVSREKKESFPLTVTSAQKNPTAFYLCASSRQGAGDTQYFGPGTRLTVL.

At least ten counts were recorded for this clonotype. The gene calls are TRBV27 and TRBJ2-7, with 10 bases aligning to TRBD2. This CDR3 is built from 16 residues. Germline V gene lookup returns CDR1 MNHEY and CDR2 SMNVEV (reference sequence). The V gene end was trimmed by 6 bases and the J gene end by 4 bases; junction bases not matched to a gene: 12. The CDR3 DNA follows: TGTGCCAGCAGGCTCTCGCTAGCGGGAGATACGTACGAGCAGTACTTC. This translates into CASRLSLAGDTYEQYF.

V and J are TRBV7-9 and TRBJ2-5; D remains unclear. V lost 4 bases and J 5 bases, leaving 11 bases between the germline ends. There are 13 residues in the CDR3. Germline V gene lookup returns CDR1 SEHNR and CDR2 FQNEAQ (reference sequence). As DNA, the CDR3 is TGTGCCAGCAGCTCCGACTTCTTGGAGACCCAGTACTTC. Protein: CASSSDFLETQYF.

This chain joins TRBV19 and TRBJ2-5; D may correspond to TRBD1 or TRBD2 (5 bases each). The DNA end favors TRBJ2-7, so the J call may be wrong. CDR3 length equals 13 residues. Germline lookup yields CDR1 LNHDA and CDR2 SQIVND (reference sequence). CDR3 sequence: CASNQGIGGEQYF. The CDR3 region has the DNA TGTGCCAGTAATCAGGGCATAGGAGGCGAGCAGTACTTC.

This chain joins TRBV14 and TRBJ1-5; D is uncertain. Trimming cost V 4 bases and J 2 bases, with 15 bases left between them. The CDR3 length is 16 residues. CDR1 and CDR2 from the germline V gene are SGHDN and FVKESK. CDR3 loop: CASSPRLRVGNQPQHF. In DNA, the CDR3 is TGTGCCAGCAGCCCCCGGTTAAGGGTTGGCAATCAGCCCCAGCATTTT.

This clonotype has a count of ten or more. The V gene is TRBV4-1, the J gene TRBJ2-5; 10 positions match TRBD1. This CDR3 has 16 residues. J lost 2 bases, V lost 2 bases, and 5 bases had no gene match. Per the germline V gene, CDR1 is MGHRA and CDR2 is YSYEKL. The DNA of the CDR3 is TGCGCCAGCAGCCAATGCCCGGACAGGGGGCAAGAGACCCAGTACTTC. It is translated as CASSQCPDRGQETQYF.

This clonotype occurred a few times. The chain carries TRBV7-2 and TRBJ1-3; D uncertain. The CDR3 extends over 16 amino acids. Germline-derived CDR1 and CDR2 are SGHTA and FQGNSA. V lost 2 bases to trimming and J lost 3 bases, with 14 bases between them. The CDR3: CASSLTPAGSGNTIYF. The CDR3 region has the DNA TGTGCCAGCAGCTTAACGCCAGCGGGTAGTGGAAACACCATATATTTT.

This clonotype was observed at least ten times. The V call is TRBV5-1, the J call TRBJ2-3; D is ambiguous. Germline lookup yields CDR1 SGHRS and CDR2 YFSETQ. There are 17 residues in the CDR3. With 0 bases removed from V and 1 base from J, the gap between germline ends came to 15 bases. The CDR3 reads CASSLGIRLVGTDTQYF. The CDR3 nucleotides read TGCGCCAGCAGCTTGGGAATACGTTTGGTGGGCACAGATACGCAGTATTTT. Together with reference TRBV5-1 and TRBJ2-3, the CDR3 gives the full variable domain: KAGVTQTPRYLIKTRGQQVTLSCSPISGHRSVSWYQQTPGQGLQFLFEYFSETQRNKGNFPGRFSGRQFSNSRSEMNVSTLELGDSALYLCASSLGIRLVGTDTQYFGPGTRLTVL.

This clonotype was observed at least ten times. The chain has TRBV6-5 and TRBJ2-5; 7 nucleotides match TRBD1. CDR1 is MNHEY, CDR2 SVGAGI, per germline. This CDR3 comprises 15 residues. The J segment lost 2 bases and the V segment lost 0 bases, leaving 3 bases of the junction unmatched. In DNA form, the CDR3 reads TGTGCCAGCAGTTACTCTCCGACAGGGCAAGAGACCCAGTACTTC. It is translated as CASSYSPTGQETQYF.